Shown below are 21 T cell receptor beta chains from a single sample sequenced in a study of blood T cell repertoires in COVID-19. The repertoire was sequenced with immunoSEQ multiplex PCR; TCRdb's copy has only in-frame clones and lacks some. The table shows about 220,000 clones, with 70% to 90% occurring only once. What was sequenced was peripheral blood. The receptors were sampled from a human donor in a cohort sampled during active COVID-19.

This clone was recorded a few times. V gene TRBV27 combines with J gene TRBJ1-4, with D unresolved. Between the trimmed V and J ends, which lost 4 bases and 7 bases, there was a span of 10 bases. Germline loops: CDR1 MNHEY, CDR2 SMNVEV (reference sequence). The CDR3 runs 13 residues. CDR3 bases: TGTGCCAGCAGTTGGTGGGGAGGTGAAAAACTGTTTTTT. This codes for CASSWWGGEKLFF.

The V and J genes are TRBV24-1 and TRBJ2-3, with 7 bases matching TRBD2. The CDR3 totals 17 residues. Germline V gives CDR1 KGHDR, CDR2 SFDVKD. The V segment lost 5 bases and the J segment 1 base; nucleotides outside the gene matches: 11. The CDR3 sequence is CATSAPLGGEGTDTQYF. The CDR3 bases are TGTGCCACCAGTGCCCCTTTGGGAGGGGAGGGCACAGATACGCAGTATTTT.

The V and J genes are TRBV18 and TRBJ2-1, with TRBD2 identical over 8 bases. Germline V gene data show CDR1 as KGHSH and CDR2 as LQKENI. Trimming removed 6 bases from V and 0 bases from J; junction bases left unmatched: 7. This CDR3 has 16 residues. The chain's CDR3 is CASSIGTRGSYNEQFF. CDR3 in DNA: TGTGCCAGCTCGATTGGGACTAGGGGCTCCTACAATGAGCAGTTCTTC.

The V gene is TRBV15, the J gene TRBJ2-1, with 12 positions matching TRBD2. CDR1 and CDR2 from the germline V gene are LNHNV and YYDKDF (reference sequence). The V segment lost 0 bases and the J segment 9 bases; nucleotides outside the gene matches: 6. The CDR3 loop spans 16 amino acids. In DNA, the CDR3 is TGTGCCACCAGCAGAGACAGACTAGCGGGAGAGGGTGAGCAGTTCTTC. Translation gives CATSRDRLAGEGEQFF.

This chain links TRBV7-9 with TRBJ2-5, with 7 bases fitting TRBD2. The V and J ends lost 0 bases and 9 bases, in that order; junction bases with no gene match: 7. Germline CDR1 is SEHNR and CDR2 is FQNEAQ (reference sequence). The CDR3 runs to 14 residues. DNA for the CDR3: TGTGCCAGCAGCTTAGCTGGTGGGGGGGGTCCCCAGTACTTC. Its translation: CASSLAGGGGPQYF.

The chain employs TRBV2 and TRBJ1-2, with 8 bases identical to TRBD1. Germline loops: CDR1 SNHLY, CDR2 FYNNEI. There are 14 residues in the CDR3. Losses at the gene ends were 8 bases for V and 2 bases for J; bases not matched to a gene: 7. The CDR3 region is CASPSGTGNYGYTF. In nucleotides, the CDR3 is TGTGCCAGCCCCTCCGGGACAGGAAACTATGGCTACACCTTC.

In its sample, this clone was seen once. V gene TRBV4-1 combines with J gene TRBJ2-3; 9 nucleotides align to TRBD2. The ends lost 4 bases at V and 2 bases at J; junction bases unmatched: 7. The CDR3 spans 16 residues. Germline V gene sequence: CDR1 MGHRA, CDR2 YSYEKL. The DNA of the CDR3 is TGCGCCAGCAGCCCCACCCAGCGGGGGGACACAGATACGCAGTATTTT. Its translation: CASSPTQRGDTDTQYF.

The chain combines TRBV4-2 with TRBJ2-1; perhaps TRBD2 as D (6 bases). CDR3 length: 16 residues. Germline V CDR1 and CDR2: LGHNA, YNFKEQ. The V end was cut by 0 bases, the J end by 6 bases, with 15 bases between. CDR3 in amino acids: CASSQERASESNEQFF. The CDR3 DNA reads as TGTGCCAGCAGCCAAGAGAGGGCTAGCGAGAGCAATGAGCAGTTCTTC.

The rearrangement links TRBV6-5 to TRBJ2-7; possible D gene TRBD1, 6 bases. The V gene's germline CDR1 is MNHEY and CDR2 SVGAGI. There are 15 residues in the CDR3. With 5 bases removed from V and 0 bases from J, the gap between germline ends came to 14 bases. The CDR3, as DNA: TGTGCCAGCAGTACCGAAGGGGGTATCTCCTACGAGCAGTACTTC. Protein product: CASSTEGGISYEQYF.

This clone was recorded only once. The CDR3 DNA reads TGTGCCAGTAGTATAGATGAGTGGACAGACAATCAGCCCCAGCATTTT. Residues: CASSIDEWTDNQPQHF. The chain carries TRBV19 and TRBJ1-5; weak D call: TRBD1 (6 bases). The CDR3 loop spans 16 amino acids. The germline gives CDR1 LNHDA, CDR2 SQIVND (reference sequence). Deletions cut 0 bases from V and 3 bases from J, with 12 bases between.

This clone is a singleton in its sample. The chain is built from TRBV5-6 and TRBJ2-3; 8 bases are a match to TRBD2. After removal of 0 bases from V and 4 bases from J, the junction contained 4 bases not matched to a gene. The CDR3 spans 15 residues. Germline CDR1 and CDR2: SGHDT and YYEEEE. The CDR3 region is CASSLAGGDPDTQYF. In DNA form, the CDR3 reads TGTGCCAGCAGCTTGGCGGGGGGGGACCCAGATACGCAGTATTTT.

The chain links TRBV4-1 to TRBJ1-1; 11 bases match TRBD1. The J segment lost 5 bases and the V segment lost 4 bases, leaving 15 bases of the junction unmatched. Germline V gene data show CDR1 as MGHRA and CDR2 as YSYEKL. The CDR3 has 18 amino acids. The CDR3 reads CASSRRLGQGGPETEAFF. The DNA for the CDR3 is TGCGCCAGCAGCCGACGTTTGGGACAGGGGGGACCGGAGACTGAAGCTTTCTTT.

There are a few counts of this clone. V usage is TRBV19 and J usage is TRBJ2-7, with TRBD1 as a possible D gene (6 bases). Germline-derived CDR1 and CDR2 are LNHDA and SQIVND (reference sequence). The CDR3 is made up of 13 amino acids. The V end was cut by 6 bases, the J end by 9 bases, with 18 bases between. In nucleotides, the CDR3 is TGTGCCAGTAGCGCGACCTTATCAGGGGTGCAGTACTTC. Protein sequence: CASSATLSGVQYF. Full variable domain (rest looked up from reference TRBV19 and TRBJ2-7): DGGITQSPKYLFRKEGQNVTLSCEQNLNHDAMYWYRQDPGQGLRLIYYSQIVNDFQKGDIAEGYSVSREKKESFPLTVTSAQKNPTAFYLCASSATLSGVQYFGPGTRLTVT.

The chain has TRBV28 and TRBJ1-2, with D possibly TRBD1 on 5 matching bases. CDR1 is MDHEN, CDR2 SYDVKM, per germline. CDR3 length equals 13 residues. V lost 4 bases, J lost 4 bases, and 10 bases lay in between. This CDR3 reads CASSSTDFYGYTF. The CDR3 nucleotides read TGTGCCAGCAGTTCGACAGATTTCTATGGCTACACCTTC.

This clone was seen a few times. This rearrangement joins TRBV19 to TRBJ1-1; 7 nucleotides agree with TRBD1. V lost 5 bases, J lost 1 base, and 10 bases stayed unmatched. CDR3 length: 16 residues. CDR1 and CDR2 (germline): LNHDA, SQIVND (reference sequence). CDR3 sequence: CASSPGRGQSNTEAFF. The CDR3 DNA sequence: TGTGCCAGTAGTCCCGGGAGGGGGCAGTCGAACACTGAAGCTTTCTTT.

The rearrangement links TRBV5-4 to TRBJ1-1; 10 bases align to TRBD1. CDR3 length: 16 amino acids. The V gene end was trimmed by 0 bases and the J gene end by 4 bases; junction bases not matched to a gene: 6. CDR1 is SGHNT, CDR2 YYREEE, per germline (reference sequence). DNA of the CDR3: TGTGCCAGCAGCTTGGGGACAGGGGGAGGGACCACTGAAGCTTTCTTT. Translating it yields CASSLGTGGGTTEAFF. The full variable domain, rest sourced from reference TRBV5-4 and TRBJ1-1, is ETGVTQSPTHLIKTRGQQVTLRCSSQSGHNTVSWYQQALGQGPQFIFQYYREEENGRGNFPPRFSGLQFPNYSSELNVNALELDDSALYLCASSLGTGGGTTEAFFGQGTRLTVV.

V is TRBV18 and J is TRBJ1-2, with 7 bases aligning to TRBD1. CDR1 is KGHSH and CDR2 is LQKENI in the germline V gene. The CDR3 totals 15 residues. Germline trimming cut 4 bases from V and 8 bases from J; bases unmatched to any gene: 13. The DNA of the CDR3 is TGTGCCAGCTCACTTGCTGACAGGGCCTCCCCAGGCTACACCTTC. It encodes CASSLADRASPGYTF.

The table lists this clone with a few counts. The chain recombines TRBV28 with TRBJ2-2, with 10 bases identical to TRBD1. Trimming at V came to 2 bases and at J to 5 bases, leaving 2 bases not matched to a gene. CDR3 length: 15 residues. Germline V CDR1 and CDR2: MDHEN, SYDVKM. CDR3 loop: CASSLGTGVTGELFF. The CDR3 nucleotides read TGTGCCAGCAGTTTAGGGACAGGGGTTACCGGGGAGCTGTTTTTT. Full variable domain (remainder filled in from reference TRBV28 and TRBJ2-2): DVKVTQSSRYLVKRTGEKVFLECVQDMDHENMFWYRQDPGLGLRLIYFSYDVKMKEKGDIPEGYSVSREKKERFSLILESASTNQTSMYLCASSLGTGVTGELFFGEGSRLTVL.

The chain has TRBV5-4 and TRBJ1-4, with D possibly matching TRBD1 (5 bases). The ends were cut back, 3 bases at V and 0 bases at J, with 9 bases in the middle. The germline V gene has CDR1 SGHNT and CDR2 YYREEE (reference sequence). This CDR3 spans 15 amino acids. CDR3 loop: CASSSGRPTNEKLFF. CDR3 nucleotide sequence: TGTGCCAGCAGCTCAGGGCGCCCAACTAATGAAAAACTGTTTTTT.

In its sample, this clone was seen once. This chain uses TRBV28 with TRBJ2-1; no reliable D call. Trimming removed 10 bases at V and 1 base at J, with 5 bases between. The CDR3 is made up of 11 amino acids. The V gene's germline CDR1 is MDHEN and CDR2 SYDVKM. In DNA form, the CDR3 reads TGTGCCACTTATTCCTACAATGAGCAGTTCTTC. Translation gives CATYSYNEQFF.

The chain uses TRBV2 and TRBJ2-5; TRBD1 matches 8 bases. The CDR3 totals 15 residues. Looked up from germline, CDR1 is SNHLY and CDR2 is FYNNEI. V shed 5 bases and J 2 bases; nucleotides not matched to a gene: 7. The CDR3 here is CASSQNRQGQETQYF. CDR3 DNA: TGTGCCAGCAGTCAGAATCGACAGGGGCAAGAGACCCAGTACTTC.